This TCR beta chain stems from a study of T cell repertoires in cytomegalovirus infection. Background on the study: Researchers turned to recently identified HLA-C-restricted CMV epitopes as well as well-studied HLA-B-restricted ones. Through public TCR beta signatures, both CMV infection and matching HLA type were indicated. Points from the study as a whole: In two of eight donors, the top clonotype was HLA-C-restricted CMV-specific. Adding up the frequency of public TCR beta families identified people who carried CMV plus the relevant HLA.

Per the germline V gene, CDR1 is SGHKS and CDR2 is YYEKEE (reference sequence). CDR3 length equals 15 residues. Germline trimming cut 4 bases from V and 9 bases from J; bases unmatched to any gene: 12. For this clonotype: Its matching antigen is unknown.

TCRdb itself ran the reads through MiXCR, one entry per CDR3 protein. The table includes 550,000 to 700,000 distinct CDR3 sequences, almost 40% detected once. This sample comprised cultured PBMCs, obtained from culture after CMV antigen stimulation. This clonotype was sampled from a human donor in good health (CMV status not recorded). Some clones in this sample may be carry-over from other donors' samples. This sequence joins TRBV5-5 and TRBJ2-2; 7 bases map to TRBD1. CDR3 region: CASSPWTGLIRELFF. CDR3 nucleotides: TGTGCCAGCAGCCCCTGGACAGGCCTCATCCGGGAGCTGTTTTTT.